The clone carrying this T cell receptor (beta chain) was seen repeatedly, ten times or more. Its cognate antigen is unknown. The record originates from a study of T-cell reconstitution after alpha-beta-depleted transplantation in children. Points from the study as a whole: Diversity of TCRbeta at day 60 was high in some patients, arising from surviving recipient T cells and thymic progenitors. Once a year had passed after transplant, T-cell counts and diversity came mostly from newly produced T cells.

Unique molecular identifiers were incorporated into the prepared TCRbeta library. MiXCR, applied by TCRdb to the PCR reads, yields one record per CDR3 protein. The sample includes some 70,000 distinct CDR3 sequences, just under 5% seen only once; the top ten take around 18%. CDR1 SSHAT and CDR2 FNYEAQ come from the germline V gene (reference sequence). The trim removed 5 bases at V and 2 bases at J, leaving 7 bases unmatched. The CDR3 is 15 residues long. The specimen comprised PBMCs, mostly from graft donor cells, sampled 180 days after TCRalphabeta/CD19-depleted stem cell transplant. This TCR was recovered from a boy under three years old who had a stem cell transplant for acute myeloid leukemia, so the T cells may come from the graft donor. The chain recombines TRBV7-7 with TRBJ2-5; 8 bases are a match to TRBD1. CDR3 sequence reads: CASSRGTGPQETQYF. In DNA, the CDR3 is TGTGCCAGCAGCCGTGGGACAGGTCCACAAGAGACCCAGTACTTC.